Listed here are 32 T cell receptor beta chains from one sample, sequenced in a study of patients and donors after allogeneic stem cell transplantation. One entry per CDR3 protein, called by TCRdb with MiXCR from the RT-PCR reads. The sample consists of about 87,000 distinct CDR3 sequences, approximately 5.2% of them appearing once. The sequenced material came from blood, either unsorted or a sorted T cell fraction (not recorded which). These TCRs come from a human donor who was either an allogeneic HSCT recipient or a stem cell or donor lymphocyte infusion donor (not recorded which). It is not recorded whose cells these are; they may come from a transplant donor.

The table lists this clonotype with a few counts. The gene calls are TRBV5-1 and TRBJ2-3; no clear D gene. Germline CDR1 and CDR2: SGHRS and YFSETQ. Trimming removed 5 bases from V and 2 bases from J, with 3 bases in between. The CDR3 has 11 amino acids. CDR3 coding DNA: TGCGCCAGCAGAGTCACAGATACGCAGTATTTT. It is translated as CASRVTDTQYF.

In its sample, this clonotype was seen many times. CDR3 nucleotide sequence: TGTGCCAGCAGCACCGACGGACAGGGTAGGAATGAGCAGTTCTTC. It encodes CASSTDGQGRNEQFF. This chain connects TRBV9 to TRBJ2-1, with 8 bases fitting TRBD1. Losses at the gene ends were 4 bases for V and 7 bases for J; bases not matched to a gene: 10. The germline CDR1 and CDR2 sequences are SGDLS and YYNGEE. The CDR3 runs 15 residues. Variable domain in full (rest from reference TRBV9 and TRBJ2-1): DSGVTQTPKHLITATGQRVTLRCSPRSGDLSVYWYQQSLDQGLQFLIQYYNGEERAKGNILERFSAQQFPDLHSELNLSSLELGDSALYFCASSTDGQGRNEQFFGPGTRLTVL.

This clonotype was seen many times. CDR3 protein: CASSLDYGHYGYTF. CDR3 bases: TGCGCCAGCAGCTTGGACTACGGCCACTATGGCTACACCTTC. V usage is TRBV5-1 and J usage is TRBJ1-2; D is unclear. Germline CDR1 and CDR2: SGHRS and YFSETQ. This CDR3 contains 14 residues. V was shortened by 0 bases and J by 3 bases, with 9 bases between the two germline ends.

Many counts were recorded for this clonotype. The gene calls are TRBV7-9 and TRBJ2-7; D is possibly TRBD1 or TRBD2 (5 bases each). The CDR3 sequence is 16 residues long. V was shortened by 5 bases and J by 0 bases, with 17 bases between the two germline ends. CDR1 and CDR2 (germline): SEHNR, FQNEAQ (reference sequence). The CDR3 coding sequence is TGTGCCAGCAGCCCCATCCGGGGCAGGGCCTCCTACGAGCAGTACTTC. Protein: CASSPIRGRASYEQYF.

This clonotype has at least ten counts. J is TRBJ1-6 and V is TRBV20-1, with TRBD1 matching over 8 bases. The junction had 6 bases not matched to a gene; V was cut back by 0 bases and J by 8 bases. In germline, CDR1 is DFQATT, CDR2 SNEGSKA (reference sequence). The CDR3 length is 15 residues. CDR3 DNA: TGCAGTGCTAGAGATCGGGGACAGGCTTATTCACCCCTCCACTTT. Its translation: CSARDRGQAYSPLHF.

This clonotype was observed many times. V and J are TRBV13 and TRBJ2-6; perhaps TRBD2 as D (7 bases). The length of the CDR3 is 17 residues. The V gene's germline CDR1 is PRHDT and CDR2 FYEKMQ (reference sequence). Trimming left V 6 bases short and J 0 bases short, with 15 bases between. CDR3 in amino acids: CASRHRGASSGANVLTF. DNA of the CDR3: TGTGCCAGCAGACACCGGGGGGCGAGCTCTGGGGCCAACGTCCTGACTTTC.

V gene TRBV10-3 combines with J gene TRBJ2-5; D is unresolved. Germline V lookup: CDR1 ENHRY, CDR2 SYGVKD. The CDR3 consists of 13 residues. The V gene lost 10 bases and the J gene lost 2 bases, with 14 bases spanning the gap. As DNA, the CDR3 is TGTGCCACCCTAGGGCCAGCTCAAGAGACCCAGTACTTC. This codes for CATLGPAQETQYF.

This clonotype was found many times. The rearrangement uses TRBV20-1 and TRBJ2-3; 7 bases are shared with TRBD2. This CDR3 is 17 amino acids long. V dropped 1 base and J dropped 0; count of bases not matched to a gene: 10. Germline V gene data show CDR1 as DFQATT and CDR2 as SNEGSKA (reference sequence). The DNA for the CDR3 is TGCAGTGCTAGAGCTTTGGGAGGGGTATCTAGCACAGATACGCAGTATTTT. This translates into CSARALGGVSSTDTQYF.

This clonotype was counted only a few times. The chain combines TRBV6-1 with TRBJ1-2; D uncertain. V dropped 7 bases and J dropped 4 bases, with 13 bases sitting between them. The germline gives CDR1 MNHNS, CDR2 SASEGT. The CDR3 runs to 13 residues. The CDR3: CASTYRAGYGYTF. The CDR3 region has the DNA TGTGCCAGCACCTACCGGGCGGGCTATGGCTACACCTTC.

This clonotype showed up many times. The chain combines TRBV20-1 with TRBJ1-1; D is perhaps TRBD1 (6 bases). Trimming removed 3 bases at V and 7 bases at J, with 21 bases between. Germline V gene sequence: CDR1 DFQATT, CDR2 SNEGSKA (reference sequence). There are 15 residues in the CDR3. The CDR3 reads CSASGSGGREFEAFF. In DNA form, the CDR3 reads TGCAGTGCTAGCGGCTCCGGGGGGCGCGAGTTTGAAGCTTTCTTT.

This clonotype showed up many times. The chain is built from TRBV6-1 and TRBJ2-5; D is perhaps TRBD1 (5 bases). V shed 3 bases and J shed 4 bases, with 15 bases lying between them. Germline loops: CDR1 MNHNS, CDR2 SASEGT. This CDR3 has 15 amino acids. This CDR3 reads CASSEFWDQGETQYF. The CDR3 region has the DNA TGTGCCAGCAGTGAGTTCTGGGATCAGGGAGAGACCCAGTACTTC.

This clonotype was seen repeatedly, ten times or more. This chain connects TRBV2 to TRBJ2-1, with D hard to call. The CDR3 is made up of 13 amino acids. The V end was cut by 2 bases, the J end by 6 bases, with 8 bases between. From germline, CDR1 is SNHLY and CDR2 FYNNEI. The CDR3 loop is CASSERLGNEQFF. The DNA for the CDR3 is TGTGCCAGCAGTGAAAGGCTGGGCAATGAGCAGTTCTTC.

This clonotype turned up a few times. The V call is TRBV19, the J call TRBJ1-1, with D possibly TRBD1 on 5 matching bases. CDR3 length: 12 residues. Per germline, CDR1 LNHDA and CDR2 SQIVND (reference sequence). Between the trimmed V and J ends, which lost 6 bases and 7 bases, there was a span of 12 bases. The DNA for the CDR3 is TGTGCCAGTAGAAAGGACACACTTGAAGCTTTCTTT. It specifies CASRKDTLEAFF.

This clonotype appeared a few times. V is TRBV5-1 and J is TRBJ2-7; TRBD1 is a possible D gene (6 bases). This CDR3 has 14 amino acids. V lost 0 bases to trimming and J lost 3 bases, with 10 bases between them. The germline V gene encodes CDR1 SGHRS and CDR2 YFSETQ. The chain's CDR3 is CASSLGQVHYEQYF. CDR3 nucleotide sequence: TGCGCCAGCAGCTTGGGACAGGTACACTACGAGCAGTACTTC.

This clonotype was observed at least ten times. The rearrangement joins TRBV27 to TRBJ2-2; D remains unclear. The V end was cut by 2 bases, the J end by 3 bases, with 4 bases between. CDR3 size: 13 residues. From germline, CDR1 is MNHEY and CDR2 SMNVEV (reference sequence). Here the CDR3 reads CASSLEHTGELFF. Written as DNA, the CDR3 is TGTGCCAGCAGTTTAGAACACACCGGGGAGCTGTTTTTT.

In its sample, this clonotype was seen many times. The chain carries TRBV7-8 and TRBJ1-5; tentatively, D is TRBD1 (5 bases). The CDR3 runs 16 residues. Trimming took off 1 base at V and 5 bases at J, with 15 bases between the two ends. CDR1 SGHVS and CDR2 FQNEAQ come from the germline V gene. CDR3 in DNA: TGTGCCAGCAGCTTAGGTTGGACTGGGGCAGATCAGCCCCAGCATTTT. Translation gives CASSLGWTGADQPQHF.

This clonotype was recorded many times. The J gene is TRBJ2-7, the V gene TRBV5-6; TRBD2 matches 13 bases. V lost 4 bases to trimming and J lost 3 bases; unmatched junction nucleotides: 4. The V gene's germline CDR1 is SGHDT and CDR2 YYEEEE. The CDR3 spans 15 residues. The CDR3, as DNA: TGTGCCAGCAGCCTGGGACTAGCGGGATACTACGAGCAGTACTTC. This codes for CASSLGLAGYYEQYF. Supplemented by reference TRBV5-6 and TRBJ2-7, the full variable domain reads DAGVTQSPTHLIKTRGQQVTLRCSPKSGHDTVSWYQQALGQGPQFIFQYYEEEERQRGNFPDRFSGHQFPNYSSELNVNALLLGDSALYLCASSLGLAGYYEQYFGPGTRLTVT.

This clonotype was seen more than once but under ten times. The J gene is TRBJ2-3, the V gene TRBV5-4; D call uncertain. This CDR3 contains 14 residues. The V gene's germline CDR1 is SGHNT and CDR2 YYREEE (reference sequence). The V end was cut by 0 bases, the J end by 0 bases, with 5 bases between. CDR3 sequence reads: CASSLEGSTDTQYF. The DNA of the CDR3 is TGTGCCAGCAGCTTGGAGGGTAGCACAGATACGCAGTATTTT.

The genes are TRBV24-1 and TRBJ2-2; 7 bases align to TRBD1. V was pared by 7 bases and J by 1 base, with 2 bases of the junction left unmatched. The CDR3 loop spans 14 amino acids. Looked up from germline, CDR1 is KGHDR and CDR2 is SFDVKD. Written as DNA, the CDR3 is TGTGCCACCAGGGGACAGAGGAACACCGGGGAGCTGTTTTTT. As protein: CATRGQRNTGELFF.

In this sample, this clonotype turned up a few times. This chain links TRBV20-1 with TRBJ2-3, with 9 bases fitting TRBD2. CDR3 length equals 16 residues. CDR1 and CDR2 (germline): DFQATT, SNEGSKA (reference sequence). Germline trimming cut 6 bases from V and 5 bases from J; bases unmatched to any gene: 15. CDR3 residues: CSAVTGTSSSRDTQYF. The CDR3 DNA is TGCAGTGCCGTGACCGGGACTAGCTCCTCGAGAGATACGCAGTATTTT.

This clonotype was counted ten times or more. The rearrangement links TRBV12-3 or TRBV12-4 to TRBJ2-1, with D maybe TRBD2 (6 bases). The V end lost 5 bases, the J end lost 0 bases, and 20 bases lay between the germline ends. This CDR3 region has 18 residues. In DNA form, the CDR3 reads TGTGCCAGCAGTGCGGTGAACGGGGGACCGAGCTCCTACAATGAGCAGTTCTTC. Its protein product is CASSAVNGGPSSYNEQFF.

This clonotype was found many times. The chain recombines TRBV5-6 with TRBJ2-7; perhaps TRBD2 as D (7 bases). The V gene's germline CDR1 is SGHDT and CDR2 YYEEEE. Trimming stripped 0 bases from V and 2 bases from J, with 9 bases between. CDR3 length: 14 amino acids. DNA for the CDR3: TGTGCCAGCAGCTTGGAGGGGGGGACCTACGAGCAGTACTTC. Translated, it gives CASSLEGGTYEQYF.

This clonotype came up many times. The rearrangement joins TRBV5-8 to TRBJ2-2; 8 positions match TRBD2. The junction had 5 bases not matched to a gene; V was cut back by 0 bases and J by 4 bases. CDR1 is SGHTS, CDR2 YDEGEE, per germline. The CDR3 totals 16 residues. The chain's CDR3 is CASSLVGGDLTGELFF. CDR3 coding DNA: TGTGCCAGCAGCTTGGTCGGGGGGGACCTCACCGGGGAGCTGTTTTTT.

This clonotype has just a few counts. J is TRBJ1-5 and V is TRBV5-6; 10 positions match TRBD1. This CDR3 comprises 16 residues. With 4 bases clipped from V and 0 bases from J, the junction kept 4 bases outside the gene matches. Per the germline V gene, CDR1 is SGHDT and CDR2 is YYEEEE. Here the CDR3 DNA reads TGTGCCAGCAGCAGTAGGACAGGGGGTAGCAATCAGCCCCAGCATTTT. Its translation: CASSSRTGGSNQPQHF. Drawing the rest from reference TRBV5-6 and TRBJ1-5, the complete variable domain is DAGVTQSPTHLIKTRGQQVTLRCSPKSGHDTVSWYQQALGQGPQFIFQYYEEEERQRGNFPDRFSGHQFPNYSSELNVNALLLGDSALYLCASSSRTGGSNQPQHFGDGTRLSIL.

This clonotype was recorded many times. The chain uses TRBV12-3 or TRBV12-4 and TRBJ1-4, with D maybe TRBD1 (5 bases). The germline V and J ends were trimmed by 4 bases and 8 bases, with 11 bases remaining between them. This CDR3 spans 13 amino acids. The CDR3: CASSSGAGEKLFF. CDR3 sequence (DNA): TGTGCCAGCAGTTCCGGCGCAGGGGAAAAACTGTTTTTT.

There are many counts of this clonotype. The J gene is TRBJ2-4, the V gene TRBV10-3; TRBD1 aligns across 8 bases. CDR3 size: 15 residues. CDR1 ENHRY and CDR2 SYGVKD come from the germline V gene. J was trimmed by 7 bases and V by 4 bases; bases with no gene match: 9. This CDR3 reads CAISGTGRLGNIQYF. CDR3 sequence (DNA): TGTGCCATCAGTGGGACAGGGAGATTAGGGAACATTCAGTACTTC.

This clonotype was seen repeatedly, ten times or more. The genes are TRBV4-1 and TRBJ2-1, with 14 bases aligning to TRBD2. V was pared by 4 bases and J by 7 bases, with 6 bases of the junction left unmatched. Per germline, CDR1 MGHRA and CDR2 YSYEKL. This CDR3 has 16 residues. The CDR3 sequence: CASSRGGLAGVNEQFF. CDR3 DNA: TGCGCCAGCAGCCGGGGGGGACTAGCGGGAGTAAATGAGCAGTTCTTC.

This clonotype was observed many times. The chain carries TRBV20-1 and TRBJ2-1, with 12 bases matching TRBD2. The germline V gene has CDR1 DFQATT and CDR2 SNEGSKA (reference sequence). CDR3 length: 16 amino acids. The V segment lost 6 bases and the J segment 5 bases; nucleotides outside the gene matches: 11. This chain's CDR3 is CSASGPSGRANNEQFF. Written as DNA, the CDR3 is TGCAGTGCCAGCGGGCCTAGCGGGAGGGCAAACAATGAGCAGTTCTTC.

This clonotype showed up many times. The chain links TRBV19 to TRBJ2-1; possibly TRBD1 for D (5 bases). CDR3 length: 15 residues. V was cut by 5 bases and J by 4 bases, with 15 bases left in between. Germline V gene lookup returns CDR1 LNHDA and CDR2 SQIVND (reference sequence). CDR3 sequence: CASSVTGPKYNEQFF. The CDR3 DNA follows: TGTGCCAGTAGTGTAACAGGTCCGAAATACAATGAGCAGTTCTTC.

This clonotype occurred many times. This chain links TRBV6-1 with TRBJ1-1; D is perhaps TRBD1 (5 bases). The CDR3 has 14 amino acids. V lost 7 bases and J lost 5, with 17 bases in between. Per the germline V gene, CDR1 is MNHNS and CDR2 is SASEGT. The CDR3 sequence is CASTLSRAGTEAFF. The DNA for the CDR3 is TGTGCCAGCACCCTGTCCAGGGCAGGGACTGAAGCTTTCTTT.

With regard to this clonotype: This may be a read error: a much more frequent sequence differs by one nucleotide. The rearrangement joins TRBV2 to TRBJ2-3; 7 positions agree with TRBD1. Germline-derived CDR1 and CDR2 are SNHLY and FYNNEI. The CDR3 covers 14 residues. The ends lost 10 bases at V and 5 bases at J; junction bases unmatched: 12. CDR3 in amino acids: CATIPDRRRDTQYF. The CDR3 DNA reads as TGTGCCACAATACCGGACAGGAGGCGAGATACGCAGTATTTT.

In this sample, this clonotype turned up many times. J is TRBJ2-5 and V is TRBV28; unclear D gene. V was trimmed by 5 bases and J by 0 bases, leaving 13 bases between them. The CDR3 extends over 15 amino acids. Per germline, CDR1 MDHEN and CDR2 SYDVKM. The CDR3 nucleotides read TGTGCCAGCAGTGGGCAGATCGAGTACCAAGAGACCCAGTACTTC. Encoded protein: CASSGQIEYQETQYF.